This T cell receptor (beta chain) was captured in a study of Ad26.COV2.S vaccination and SARS-CoV-2 variants. Regarding the study as a whole: For non-spike TCRs, breadth in vaccine recipients resembled that in placebo recipients.

Treatment of the sample: 15 to 20 received Ad26.COV2.S at low or high dose, single or two shots; several received placebo; per-sample allocation not given. Sampling happened 63 days after the first vaccine or placebo injection. Some clones are missing from TCRdb's copy, which holds only in-frame ones; the method was immunoSEQ multiplex PCR. The table records 300,000 to 350,000 clones, approximately 90% of them present only once. For this clone: What it recognizes is unknown.

The sequence was collected from a person between 18 and 65 years old who received the Ad26.COV2.S COVID-19 vaccine or a placebo. This material consisted of peripheral blood, taken in a trial of Ad26.COV2.S vaccine versus placebo.

Written as DNA, the CDR3 is TGTGCCAGCGAATCCCCCGACAGATACGAGCAGTACTTC. Protein sequence: CASESPDRYEQYF. This chain uses TRBV19 with TRBJ2-7; perhaps TRBD1 as D (5 bases). V lost 9 bases and J 4 bases, leaving 16 bases between the germline ends. This CDR3 is 13 amino acids long. Germline V gene lookup returns CDR1 LNHDA and CDR2 SQIVND (reference sequence). Supplemented by reference TRBV19 and TRBJ2-7, the full variable domain reads DGGITQSPKYLFRKEGQNVTLSCEQNLNHDAMYWYRQDPGQGLRLIYYSQIVNDFQKGDIAEGYSVSREKKESFPLTVTSAQKNPTAFYLCASESPDRYEQYFGPGTRLTVT.